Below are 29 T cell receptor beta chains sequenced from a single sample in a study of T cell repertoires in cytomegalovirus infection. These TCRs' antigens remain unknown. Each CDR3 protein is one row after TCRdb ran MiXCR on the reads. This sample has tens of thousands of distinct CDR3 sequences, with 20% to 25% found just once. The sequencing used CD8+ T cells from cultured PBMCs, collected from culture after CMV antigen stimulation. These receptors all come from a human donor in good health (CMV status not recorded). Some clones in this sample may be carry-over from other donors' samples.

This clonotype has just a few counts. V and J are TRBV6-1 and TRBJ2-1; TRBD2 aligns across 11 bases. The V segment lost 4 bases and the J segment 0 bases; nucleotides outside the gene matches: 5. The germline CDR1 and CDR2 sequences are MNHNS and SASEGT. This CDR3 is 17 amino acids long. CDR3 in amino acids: CASSGTSGGRSYNEQFF. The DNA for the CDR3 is TGTGCCAGCAGTGGTACTAGCGGGGGTCGCTCCTACAATGAGCAGTTCTTC.

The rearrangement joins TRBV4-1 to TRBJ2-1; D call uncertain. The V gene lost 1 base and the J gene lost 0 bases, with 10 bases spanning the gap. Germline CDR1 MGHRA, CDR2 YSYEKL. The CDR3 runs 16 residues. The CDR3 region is CASSQVARSSYNEQFF. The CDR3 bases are TGCGCCAGCAGCCAAGTGGCCAGGAGCTCCTACAATGAGCAGTTCTTC.

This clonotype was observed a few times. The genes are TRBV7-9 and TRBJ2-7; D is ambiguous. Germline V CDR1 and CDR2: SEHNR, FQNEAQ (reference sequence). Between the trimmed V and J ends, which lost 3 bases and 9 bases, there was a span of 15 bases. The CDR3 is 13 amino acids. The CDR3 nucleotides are TGTGCCAGCAGCTTTGGACCCCCCGAATGGCAGTACTTC. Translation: CASSFGPPEWQYF.

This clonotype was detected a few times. CDR3 coding DNA: TGTGCCAGCAGCTTAGCGGATACAGCTTATCAGCCCCAGCATTTT. This translates into CASSLADTAYQPQHF. The chain combines TRBV7-2 with TRBJ1-5, with D uncertain. Trimming removed 0 bases at V and 5 bases at J, with 11 bases between. The CDR3 spans 15 residues. From germline, CDR1 is SGHTA and CDR2 FQGNSA.

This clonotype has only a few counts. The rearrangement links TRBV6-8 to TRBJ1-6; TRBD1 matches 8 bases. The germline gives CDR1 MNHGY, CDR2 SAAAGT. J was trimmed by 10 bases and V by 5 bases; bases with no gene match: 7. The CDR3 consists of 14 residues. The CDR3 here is CASSPGTGGSPLHF. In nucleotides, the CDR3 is TGTGCCAGCAGTCCAGGGACAGGAGGGTCACCCCTCCACTTT.

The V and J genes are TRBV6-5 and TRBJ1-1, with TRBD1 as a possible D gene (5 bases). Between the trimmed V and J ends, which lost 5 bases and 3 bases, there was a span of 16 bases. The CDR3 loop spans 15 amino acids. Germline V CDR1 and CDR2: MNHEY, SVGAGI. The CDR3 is CASSLARGADTEAFF. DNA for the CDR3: TGTGCCAGCAGTCTCGCTCGCGGGGCAGACACTGAAGCTTTCTTT.

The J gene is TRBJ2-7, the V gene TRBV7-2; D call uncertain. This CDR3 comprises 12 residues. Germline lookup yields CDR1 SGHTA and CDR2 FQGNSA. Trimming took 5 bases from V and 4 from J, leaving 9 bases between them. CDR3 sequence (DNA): TGTGCCAGCAGCCTCCTCGGGTACGAGCAGTACTTC. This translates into CASSLLGYEQYF.

CDR3: CATLDRGSYNEQFF. CDR3 in DNA: TGTGCCACTTTAGACAGGGGCTCCTACAATGAGCAGTTCTTC. V and J are TRBV2 and TRBJ2-1; 8 bases fit TRBD1. This CDR3 has 14 amino acids. The ends lost 10 bases at V and 0 bases at J; junction bases unmatched: 5. Per germline, CDR1 SNHLY and CDR2 FYNNEI.

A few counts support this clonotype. The CDR3 is CASSLAGESDTQYF. DNA of the CDR3: TGTGCCAGCAGCTTAGCGGGAGAGTCAGATACGCAGTATTTT. The rearrangement links TRBV7-2 to TRBJ2-3, with a weak D call TRBD2 (5 bases). The CDR3 runs 14 residues. V shed 0 bases and J shed 4 bases, with 8 bases lying between them. The germline V gene encodes CDR1 SGHTA and CDR2 FQGNSA. Full variable domain (outside the CDR3, taken from reference TRBV7-2 and TRBJ2-3): GAGVSQSPSNKVTEKGKDVELRCDPISGHTALYWYRQSLGQGLEFLIYFQGNSAPDKSGLPSDRFSAERTGGSVSTLTIQRTQQEDSAVYLCASSLAGESDTQYFGPGTRLTVL.

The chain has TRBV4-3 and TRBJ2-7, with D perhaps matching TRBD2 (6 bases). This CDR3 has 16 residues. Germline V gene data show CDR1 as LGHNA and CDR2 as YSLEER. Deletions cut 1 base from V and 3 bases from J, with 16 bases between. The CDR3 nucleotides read TGCGCCAGCAGCCAAGGAGTCGGGGGTATCGTCTACGAGCAGTACTTC. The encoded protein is CASSQGVGGIVYEQYF.

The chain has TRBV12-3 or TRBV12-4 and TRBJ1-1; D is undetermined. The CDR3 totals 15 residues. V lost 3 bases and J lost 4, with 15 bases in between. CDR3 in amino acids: CASSFALAGSTEAFF. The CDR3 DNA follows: TGTGCCAGCAGTTTCGCCCTAGCAGGCAGCACTGAAGCTTTCTTT.

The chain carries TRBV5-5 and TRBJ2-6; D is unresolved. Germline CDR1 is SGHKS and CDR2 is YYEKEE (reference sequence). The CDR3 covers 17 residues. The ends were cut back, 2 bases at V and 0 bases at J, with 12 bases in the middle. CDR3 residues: CASSLVRTHSGANVLTF. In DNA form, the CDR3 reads TGTGCCAGCAGCTTAGTTCGGACCCACTCTGGGGCCAACGTCCTGACTTTC.

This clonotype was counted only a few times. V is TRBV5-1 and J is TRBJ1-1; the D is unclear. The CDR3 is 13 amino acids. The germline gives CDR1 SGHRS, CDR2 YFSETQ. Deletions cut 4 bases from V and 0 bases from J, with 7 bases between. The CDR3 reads CASSGKVNTEAFF. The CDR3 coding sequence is TGCGCCAGCAGCGGCAAGGTGAACACTGAAGCTTTCTTT.

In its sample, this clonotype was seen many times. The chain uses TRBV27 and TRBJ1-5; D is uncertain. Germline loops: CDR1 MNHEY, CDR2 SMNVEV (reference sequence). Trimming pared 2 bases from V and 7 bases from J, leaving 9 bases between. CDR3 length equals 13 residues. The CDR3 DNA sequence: TGTGCCAGCAGTTTAACCAAATCCCAGCCCCAGCATTTT. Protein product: CASSLTKSQPQHF.

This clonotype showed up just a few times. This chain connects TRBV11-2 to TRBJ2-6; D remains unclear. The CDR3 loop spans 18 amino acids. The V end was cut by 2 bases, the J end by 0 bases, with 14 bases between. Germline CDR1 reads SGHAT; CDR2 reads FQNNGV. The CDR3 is CASSLTYSKSSGANVLTF. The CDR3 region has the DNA TGTGCCAGCAGCTTAACGTACAGTAAGAGCTCTGGGGCCAACGTCCTGACTTTC.

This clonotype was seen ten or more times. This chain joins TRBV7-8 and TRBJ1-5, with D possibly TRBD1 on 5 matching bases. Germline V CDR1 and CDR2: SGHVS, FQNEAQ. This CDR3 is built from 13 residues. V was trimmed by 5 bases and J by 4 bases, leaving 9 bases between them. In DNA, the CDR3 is TGTGCCAGCAGCGGGGGGAGGAATCAGCCCCAGCATTTT. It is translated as CASSGGRNQPQHF.

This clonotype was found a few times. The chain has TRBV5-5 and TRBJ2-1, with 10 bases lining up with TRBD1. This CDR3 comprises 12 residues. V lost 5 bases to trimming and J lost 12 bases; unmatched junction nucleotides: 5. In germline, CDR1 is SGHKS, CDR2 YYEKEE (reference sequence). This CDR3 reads CASSRQGAWQFF. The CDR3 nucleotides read TGTGCCAGCAGTCGACAGGGGGCTTGGCAGTTCTTC.

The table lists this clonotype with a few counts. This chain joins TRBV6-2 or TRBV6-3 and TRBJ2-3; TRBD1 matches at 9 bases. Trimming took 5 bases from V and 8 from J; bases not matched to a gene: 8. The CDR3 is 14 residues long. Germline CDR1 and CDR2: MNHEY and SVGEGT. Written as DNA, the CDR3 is TGTGCCAGCAGTCCGGGACAGGGCTCCCGTACGCAGTATTTT. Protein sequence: CASSPGQGSRTQYF.

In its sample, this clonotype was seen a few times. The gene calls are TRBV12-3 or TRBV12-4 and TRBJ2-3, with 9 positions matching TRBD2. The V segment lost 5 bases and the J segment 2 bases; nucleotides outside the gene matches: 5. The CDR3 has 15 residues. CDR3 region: CASSILAGDTDTQYF. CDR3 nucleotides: TGTGCCAGCAGTATACTAGCGGGCGACACAGATACGCAGTATTTT.

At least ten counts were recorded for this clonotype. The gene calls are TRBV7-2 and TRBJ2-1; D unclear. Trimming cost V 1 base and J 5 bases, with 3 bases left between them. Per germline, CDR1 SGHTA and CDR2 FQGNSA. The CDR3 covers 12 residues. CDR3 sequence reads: CASSLGDNEQFF. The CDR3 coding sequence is TGTGCCAGCAGCTTAGGGGACAATGAGCAGTTCTTC.

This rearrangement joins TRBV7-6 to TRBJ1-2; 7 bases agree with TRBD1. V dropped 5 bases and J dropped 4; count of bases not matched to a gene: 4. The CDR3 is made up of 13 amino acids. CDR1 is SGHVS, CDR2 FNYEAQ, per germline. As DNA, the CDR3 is TGTGCCAGCAGCACAGGGGTGCCCTATGGCTACACCTTC. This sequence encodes CASSTGVPYGYTF. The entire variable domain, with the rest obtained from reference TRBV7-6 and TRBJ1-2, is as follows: GAGVSQSPRYKVTKRGQDVALRCDPISGHVSLYWYRQALGQGPEFLTYFNYEAQQDKSGLPNDRFSAERPEGSISTLTIQRTEQRDSAMYRCASSTGVPYGYTFGSGTRLTVV.

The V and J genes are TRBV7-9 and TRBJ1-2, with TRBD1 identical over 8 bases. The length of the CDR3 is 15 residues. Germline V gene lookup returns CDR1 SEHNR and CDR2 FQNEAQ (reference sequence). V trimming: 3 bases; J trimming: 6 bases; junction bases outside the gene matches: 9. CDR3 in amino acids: CASSLSAGGDHGYTF. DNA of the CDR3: TGTGCCAGCAGCTTGTCGGCAGGGGGCGACCATGGCTACACCTTC.

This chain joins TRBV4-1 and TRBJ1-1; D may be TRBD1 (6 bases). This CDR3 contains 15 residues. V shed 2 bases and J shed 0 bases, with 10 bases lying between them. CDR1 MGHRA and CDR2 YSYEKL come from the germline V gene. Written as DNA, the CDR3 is TGCGCCAGCAGCCAATACAGGGACGTGAACACTGAAGCTTTCTTT. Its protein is CASSQYRDVNTEAFF.

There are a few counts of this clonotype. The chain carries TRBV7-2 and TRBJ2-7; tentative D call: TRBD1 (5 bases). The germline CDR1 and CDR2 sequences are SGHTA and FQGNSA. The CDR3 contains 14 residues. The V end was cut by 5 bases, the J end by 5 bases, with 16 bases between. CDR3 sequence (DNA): TGTGCCAGCAGCCCGACAGTGGGTAAGGACGAGCAGTACTTC. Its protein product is CASSPTVGKDEQYF.

The CDR3 here is CASSLLGRTEAFF. The CDR3 bases are TGTGCCAGCAGTTTATTGGGTCGCACTGAAGCTTTCTTT. The V and J genes are TRBV27 and TRBJ1-1; no clear D gene. The CDR3 totals 13 residues. The germline gives CDR1 MNHEY, CDR2 SMNVEV (reference sequence). V was clipped by 1 base and J by 4 bases, with 7 bases between them.

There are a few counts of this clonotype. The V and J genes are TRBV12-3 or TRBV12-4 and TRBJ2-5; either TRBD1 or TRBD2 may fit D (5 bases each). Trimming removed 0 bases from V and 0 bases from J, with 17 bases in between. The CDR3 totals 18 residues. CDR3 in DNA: TGTGCCAGCAGTTTAGCGCTAGAGGGTTTAGGGGACCAAGAGACCCAGTACTTC. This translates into CASSLALEGLGDQETQYF.

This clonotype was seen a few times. CDR3 residues: CASSPLGGPGTNQETQYF. In DNA, the CDR3 is TGTGCCAGCTCACCACTTGGGGGCCCAGGGACGAACCAAGAGACCCAGTACTTC. The chain carries TRBV18 and TRBJ2-5, with D tentatively TRBD1 (6 bases). Germline CDR1 reads KGHSH; CDR2 reads LQKENI. Trimming shortened V by 1 base and J by 0 bases, and 18 bases separated the two germline ends. CDR3 length equals 18 residues.

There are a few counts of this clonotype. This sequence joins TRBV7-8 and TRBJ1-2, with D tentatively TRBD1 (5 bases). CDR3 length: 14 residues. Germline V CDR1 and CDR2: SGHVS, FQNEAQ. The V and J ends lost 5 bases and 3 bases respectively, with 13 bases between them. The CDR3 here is CASSPNGGDYGYTF. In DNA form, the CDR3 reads TGTGCCAGCAGCCCAAACGGGGGTGACTATGGCTACACCTTC.

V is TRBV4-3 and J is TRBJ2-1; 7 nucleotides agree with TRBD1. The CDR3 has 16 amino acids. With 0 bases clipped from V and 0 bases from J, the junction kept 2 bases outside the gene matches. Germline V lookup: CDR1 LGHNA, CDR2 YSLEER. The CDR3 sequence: CASSQEGTVSYNEQFF. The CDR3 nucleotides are TGCGCCAGCAGCCAAGAAGGGACAGTCTCCTACAATGAGCAGTTCTTC.